This TCR beta chain was identified during a study of T cells in Graves' hyperthyroidism and ophthalmopathy. General study points: Patients with ophthalmopathy were separated from those with stable hyperthyroidism by a 13 V-J model.

CDR1 and CDR2 from the germline V gene are SGHRS and YFSETQ. The CDR3 covers 14 residues. Trimming removed 0 bases at V and 5 bases at J, with 8 bases between. The table lists this clonotype with many counts. What it binds is not known. RNA transcripts yielded amplified TCR beta CDR3 regions. Using the HTBI primer set, a first-round RT-PCR was run on the TCR CDR3. One entry per CDR3 protein, called by TCRdb with MiXCR from the multiplex PCR reads. The sample carries 600,000 to 750,000 distinct CDR3 sequences, roughly 17% recorded once. The TCR was taken from a man aged 50 or older with Graves' hyperthyroidism. Sequencing input: blood. The chain combines TRBV5-1 with TRBJ2-2; D gene unclear. The CDR3 spells CASSLDALTGELFF. CDR3 nucleotide sequence: TGCGCCAGCAGCTTGGACGCCTTAACCGGGGAGCTGTTTTTT. Based on the CDR3 plus reference TRBV5-1 and TRBJ2-2, the full variable domain is KAGVTQTPRYLIKTRGQQVTLSCSPISGHRSVSWYQQTPGQGLQFLFEYFSETQRNKGNFPGRFSGRQFSNSRSEMNVSTLELGDSALYLCASSLDALTGELFFGEGSRLTVL.